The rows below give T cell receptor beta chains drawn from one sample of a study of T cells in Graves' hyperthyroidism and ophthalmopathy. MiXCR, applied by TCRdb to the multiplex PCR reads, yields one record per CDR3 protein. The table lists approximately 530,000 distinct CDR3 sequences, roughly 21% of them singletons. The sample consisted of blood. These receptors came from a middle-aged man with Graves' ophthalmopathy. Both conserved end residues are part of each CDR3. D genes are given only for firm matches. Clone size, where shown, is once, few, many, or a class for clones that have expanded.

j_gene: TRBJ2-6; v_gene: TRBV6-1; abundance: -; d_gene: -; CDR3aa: CASSEAGANVLTF; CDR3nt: TGTGCCAGCAGTGAAGCTGGGGCCAACGTCCTGACTTTC
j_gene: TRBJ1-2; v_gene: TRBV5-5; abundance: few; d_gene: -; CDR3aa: CASSISAGNYGYTF; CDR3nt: TGTGCCAGCAGCATCTCTGCAGGGAACTATGGCTACACCTTC
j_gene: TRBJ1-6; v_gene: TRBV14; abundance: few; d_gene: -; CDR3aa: CASSQSPPGVSPLHF; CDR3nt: TGTGCCAGCAGCCAAAGCCCCCCAGGCGTGTCACCCCTCCACTTT
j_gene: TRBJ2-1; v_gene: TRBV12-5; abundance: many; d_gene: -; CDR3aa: CASGLGSGNEQFF; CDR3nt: TGTGCTAGTGGTTTGGGCTCAGGGAATGAGCAGTTCTTC
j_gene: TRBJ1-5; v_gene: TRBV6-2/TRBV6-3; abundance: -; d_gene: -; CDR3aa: CASSYSSGPQHF; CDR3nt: TGTGCCAGCAGTTACTCATCCGGGCCCCAGCATTTT
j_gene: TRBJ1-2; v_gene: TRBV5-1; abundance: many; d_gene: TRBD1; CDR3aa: CASSLEQGYGYTF; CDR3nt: TGCGCCAGCAGCTTGGAACAGGGGTATGGCTACACCTTC
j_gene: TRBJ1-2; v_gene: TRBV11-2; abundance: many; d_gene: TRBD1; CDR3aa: CASSSSRDRPNYGYTF; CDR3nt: TGTGCCAGCAGCTCTTCCCGGGACAGGCCTAACTATGGCTACACCTTC
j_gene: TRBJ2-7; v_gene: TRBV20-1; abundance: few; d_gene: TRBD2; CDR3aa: CSARGILAGDSSYEQYF; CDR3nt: TGCAGTGCTAGAGGGATTCTCGCGGGAGATTCTTCCTACGAGCAGTACTTC
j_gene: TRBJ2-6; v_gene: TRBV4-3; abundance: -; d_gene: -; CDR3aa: CASGSMVGANVLTF; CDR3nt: TGCGCCAGCGGGTCAATGGTTGGGGCCAACGTCCTGACTTTC
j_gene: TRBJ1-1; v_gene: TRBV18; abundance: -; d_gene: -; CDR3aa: CASSSKGVMNTEAFF; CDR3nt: TGTGCCAGCTCCAGCAAGGGGGTAATGAACACTGAAGCTTTCTTT
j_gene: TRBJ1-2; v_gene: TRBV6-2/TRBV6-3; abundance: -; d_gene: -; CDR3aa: CASNTDSKEKGYTF; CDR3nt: TGTGCCAGCAACACGGATTCTAAAGAAAAAGGCTACACCTTC
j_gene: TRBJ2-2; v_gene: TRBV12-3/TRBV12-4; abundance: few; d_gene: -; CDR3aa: CASSSLPSGELFF; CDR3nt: TGTGCCAGCAGTTCTCTGCCGTCTGGGGAGCTGTTTTTT
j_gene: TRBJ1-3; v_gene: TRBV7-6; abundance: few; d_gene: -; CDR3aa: CASSLGVGSTRNTIYF; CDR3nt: TGTGCCAGCAGCTTAGGAGTCGGCTCAACCAGAAACACCATATATTTT
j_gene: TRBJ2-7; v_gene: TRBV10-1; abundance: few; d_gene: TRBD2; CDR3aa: CASSDGGGYEQYF; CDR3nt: TGCGCCAGCAGTGACGGGGGGGGCTACGAGCAGTACTTC
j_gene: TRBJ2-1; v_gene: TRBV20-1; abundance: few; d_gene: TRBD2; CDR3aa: CSARDPWTSDYNEQFF; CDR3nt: TGCAGTGCTAGAGATCCGTGGACTAGCGACTACAATGAGCAGTTCTTC
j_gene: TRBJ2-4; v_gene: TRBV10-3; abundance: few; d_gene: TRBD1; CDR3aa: CAISEGQGAQNIQYF; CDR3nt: TGTGCCATCAGTGAGGGACAGGGGGCCCAAAACATTCAGTACTTC
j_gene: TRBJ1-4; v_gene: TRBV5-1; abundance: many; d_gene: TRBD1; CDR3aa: CASADRGNEKLFF; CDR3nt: TGCGCCAGTGCGGACAGGGGAAATGAAAAACTGTTTTTT
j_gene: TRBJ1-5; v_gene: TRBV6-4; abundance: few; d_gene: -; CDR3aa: CASSEGTHQPQHF; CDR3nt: TGTGCCAGCAGTGAGGGTACTCATCAGCCCCAGCATTTT
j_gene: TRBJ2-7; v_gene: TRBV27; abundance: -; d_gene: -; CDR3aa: CAGSYTGVSYEQYF; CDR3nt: TGTGCCGGCAGTTATACCGGAGTCTCCTACGAGCAGTACTTC
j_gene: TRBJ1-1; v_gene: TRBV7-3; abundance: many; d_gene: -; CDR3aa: CASSRQEDTEAFF; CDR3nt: TGTGCCAGCAGCCGACAGGAGGACACTGAAGCTTTCTTT
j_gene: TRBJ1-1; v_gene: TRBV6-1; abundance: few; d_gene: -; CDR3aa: CASSTGTINRVNTEAFF; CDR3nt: TGTGCCAGCAGTACCGGGACAATCAACAGAGTGAACACTGAAGCTTTCTTT
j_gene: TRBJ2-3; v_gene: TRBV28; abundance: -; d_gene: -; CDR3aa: CASSPDRDLDGDTQYF; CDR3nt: TGTGCCAGCAGTCCCGATAGGGACTTGGACGGGGATACGCAGTATTTT
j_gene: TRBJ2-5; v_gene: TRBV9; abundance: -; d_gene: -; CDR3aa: CASSGGGPQYF; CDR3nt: TGTGCCAGCAGCGGAGGGGGGCCCCAGTACTTC